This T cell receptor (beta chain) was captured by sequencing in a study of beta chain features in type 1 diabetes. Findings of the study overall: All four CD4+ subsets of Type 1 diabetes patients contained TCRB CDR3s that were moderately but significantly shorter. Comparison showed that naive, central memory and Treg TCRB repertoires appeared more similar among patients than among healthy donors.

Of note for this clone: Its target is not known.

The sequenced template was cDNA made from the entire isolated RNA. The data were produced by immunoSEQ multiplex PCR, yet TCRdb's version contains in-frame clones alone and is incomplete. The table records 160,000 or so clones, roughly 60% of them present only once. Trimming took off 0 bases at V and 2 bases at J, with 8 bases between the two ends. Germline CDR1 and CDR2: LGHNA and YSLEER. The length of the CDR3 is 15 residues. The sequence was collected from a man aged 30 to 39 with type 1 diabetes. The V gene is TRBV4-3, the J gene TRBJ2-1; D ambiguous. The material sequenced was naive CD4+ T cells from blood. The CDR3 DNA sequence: TGCGCCAGCAGCCAAGACCAGGCAACCTACAATGAGCAGTTCTTC. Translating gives CASSQDQATYNEQFF.